This passage covers 22 T cell receptor beta chains from one sample sequenced in a study of blood T cell repertoires in COVID-19. Libraries were prepared by immunoSEQ multiplex PCR; TCRdb keeps only in-frame clonotypes and omits some of them. Of 150,000 to 200,000 clones listed, approximately 85% were seen once; the top ten hold 10% to 11%. Sequencing was performed on peripheral blood. These TCRs come from a human donor with active or convalescent COVID-19. The donor label of this sample is uncertain.

This chain uses TRBV7-3 with TRBJ2-3; 8 bases are shared with TRBD2. Germline V gene sequence: CDR1 SGHTA, CDR2 FQGTGA. J was trimmed by 1 base and V by 5 bases; bases with no gene match: 14. The CDR3 loop spans 18 amino acids. In nucleotides, the CDR3 is TGTGCCAGCAGCCAAGGGGGGACTAGAACCTTCCGCACAGATACGCAGTATTTT. It specifies CASSQGGTRTFRTDTQYF.

The chain couples TRBV19 to TRBJ2-7; D perhaps matches TRBD2 (6 bases). V was shortened by 10 bases and J by 5 bases, with 18 bases between the two germline ends. The CDR3 loop spans 13 amino acids. The germline V gene has CDR1 LNHDA and CDR2 SQIVND (reference sequence). CDR3 DNA: TGTGCCACCCCTCGGTCCGGGAGCCACGAGCAGTACTTC. Translating gives CATPRSGSHEQYF. Filled out from reference TRBV19 and TRBJ2-7, the complete variable domain reads DGGITQSPKYLFRKEGQNVTLSCEQNLNHDAMYWYRQDPGQGLRLIYYSQIVNDFQKGDIAEGYSVSREKKESFPLTVTSAQKNPTAFYLCATPRSGSHEQYFGPGTRLTVT.

This clone was seen only a few times. The chain links TRBV28 to TRBJ1-1; 7 bases are a match to TRBD1. Per germline, CDR1 MDHEN and CDR2 SYDVKM. The ends lost 3 bases at V and 11 bases at J; junction bases unmatched: 9. The CDR3 contains 13 residues. CDR3 sequence: CASSLGQRGGAFF. DNA for the CDR3: TGTGCCAGCAGTTTGGGACAGCGGGGGGGGGCTTTCTTT.

This chain uses TRBV28 with TRBJ2-7, with TRBD1 matching over 8 bases. The CDR3 is 14 amino acids. Looked up from germline, CDR1 is MDHEN and CDR2 is SYDVKM. V lost 5 bases, J lost 0 bases, and 3 bases stayed unmatched. In DNA form, the CDR3 reads TGTGCCAGCAGTCTCGGGACAGGCTCCTACGAGCAGTACTTC. Its protein is CASSLGTGSYEQYF. The whole variable domain, remainder taken from reference TRBV28 and TRBJ2-7, is DVKVTQSSRYLVKRTGEKVFLECVQDMDHENMFWYRQDPGLGLRLIYFSYDVKMKEKGDIPEGYSVSREKKERFSLILESASTNQTSMYLCASSLGTGSYEQYFGPGTRLTVT.

The V gene is TRBV24-1, the J gene TRBJ2-5; perhaps TRBD2 as D (6 bases). V lost 6 bases, J lost 7 bases, and 11 bases lay in between. Germline V lookup: CDR1 KGHDR, CDR2 SFDVKD. The CDR3 consists of 12 residues. The CDR3 loop reads CATSSTGGTQYF. The DNA for the CDR3 is TGTGCCACCAGTTCCACCGGGGGGACCCAGTACTTC.

The V call is TRBV5-1, the J call TRBJ1-3; no clear D gene. Per the germline V gene, CDR1 is SGHRS and CDR2 is YFSETQ. Between the trimmed V and J ends, which lost 4 bases and 0 bases, there was a span of 8 bases. This CDR3 is built from 14 residues. The CDR3 DNA sequence: TGCGCCAGCAGCCTCGAGAGCTCTGGAAACACCATATATTTT. Translating gives CASSLESSGNTIYF.

The chain has TRBV18 and TRBJ2-5, with 7 bases aligning to TRBD1. V was clipped by 2 bases and J by 5 bases; unmatched bases: 5. Germline CDR1 reads KGHSH; CDR2 reads LQKENI. This CDR3 spans 14 amino acids. The CDR3 nucleotides read TGTGCCAGCTCACCAGAAAAGGGGGCGGAGACCCAGTACTTC. It is translated as CASSPEKGAETQYF.

The chain joins TRBV20-1 to TRBJ2-7, with TRBD2 identical over 9 bases. Looked up from germline, CDR1 is DFQATT and CDR2 is SNEGSKA (reference sequence). The ends lost 3 bases at V and 6 bases at J; junction bases unmatched: 15. The CDR3 has 16 amino acids. CDR3 DNA sequence: TGCAGTGCTAGTGGGGGTTTTGCGGGAGGGCCAAGCGAGCAGTACTTC. Protein: CSASGGFAGGPSEQYF.

The V call is TRBV6-2 or TRBV6-3, the J call TRBJ2-1; D call uncertain. Trimming left V 2 bases short and J 3 bases short, with 8 bases between. This CDR3 spans 14 amino acids. CDR1 and CDR2 from the germline V gene are MNHEY and SVGEGT. The DNA of the CDR3 is TGTGCCAGCAGTTACGCGTCAGGCTACAATGAGCAGTTCTTC. It is translated as CASSYASGYNEQFF.

This chain links TRBV28 with TRBJ1-4; TRBD1 agrees at 10 bases. Looked up from germline, CDR1 is MDHEN and CDR2 is SYDVKM. The CDR3 sequence is 18 residues long. V trimming: 5 bases; J trimming: 6 bases; junction bases outside the gene matches: 15. CDR3 DNA: TGTGCCAGCAGTCACATCCCGACAGGGGGCAGGTTAGATGAAAAACTGTTTTTT. This translates into CASSHIPTGGRLDEKLFF.

The chain is built from TRBV6-5 and TRBJ2-7; D is perhaps TRBD1 (6 bases). Germline values: CDR1 MNHEY, CDR2 SVGAGI. V lost 5 bases and J lost 3, with 8 bases in between. The CDR3 is made up of 12 amino acids. The CDR3 DNA sequence: TGTGCCAGCAGTCAGACAGGCTACGAGCAGTACTTC. Residues: CASSQTGYEQYF.

This chain uses TRBV6-2 or TRBV6-3 with TRBJ2-7, with TRBD1 identical over 7 bases. This CDR3 is built from 17 residues. V was clipped by 0 bases and J by 0 bases; unmatched bases: 8. Germline CDR1 and CDR2: MNHEY and SVGEGT. Here the CDR3 reads CASSYSILRGSSYEQYF. In DNA, the CDR3 is TGTGCCAGCAGTTACTCGATCCTCAGGGGGAGCTCCTACGAGCAGTACTTC.

The rearrangement joins TRBV5-1 to TRBJ2-3; possibly TRBD1 for D (5 bases). Trimming left V 4 bases short and J 1 base short, with 19 bases between. CDR1 and CDR2 from the germline V gene are SGHRS and YFSETQ. The CDR3 totals 17 residues. The CDR3 sequence is CASSVGSWGRGTDTQYF. The CDR3 DNA sequence: TGCGCCAGCAGCGTGGGGTCGTGGGGCAGGGGCACAGATACGCAGTATTTT.

This clone was seen once. The chain is built from TRBV11-1 and TRBJ2-3; the D gene is possibly TRBD1 (6 bases). The V and J ends lost 5 bases and 2 bases respectively, with 17 bases between them. CDR3 length: 16 residues. Germline CDR1 SGHAT, CDR2 FQDESV (reference sequence). In DNA, the CDR3 is TGTGCCAGCAGCCGCCCCCGGGACATATCCACAGATACGCAGTATTTT. Protein product: CASSRPRDISTDTQYF.

The gene calls are TRBV18 and TRBJ2-3, with D possibly TRBD2 on 6 matching bases. The V and J ends lost 4 bases and 4 bases respectively, with 15 bases between them. Germline V lookup: CDR1 KGHSH, CDR2 LQKENI. The CDR3 consists of 15 residues. Here the CDR3 reads CASSRPPTSSDTQYF. CDR3 in DNA: TGTGCCAGCTCACGCCCCCCGACTAGTTCAGATACGCAGTATTTT.

In its sample, this clone was seen once. The CDR3 loop reads CASSLMSSYNSPLHF. CDR3 nucleotide sequence: TGCGCCAGCAGCCTCATGAGCTCCTATAATTCACCCCTCCACTTT. V gene TRBV4-3 combines with J gene TRBJ1-6; D is unclear. The CDR3 has 15 amino acids. V dropped 4 bases and J dropped 0 bases, with 7 bases sitting between them. CDR1 is LGHNA, CDR2 YSLEER, per germline.

V gene TRBV7-2 combines with J gene TRBJ2-3; TRBD2 aligns across 9 bases. CDR1 SGHTA and CDR2 FQGNSA come from the germline V gene. Trimming at V came to 3 bases and at J to 3 bases, leaving 4 bases not matched to a gene. This CDR3 comprises 15 residues. The CDR3 DNA follows: TGTGCCAGCAGCTTTTCTAGCGGGGCGACAGATACGCAGTATTTT. Translation: CASSFSSGATDTQYF.

The rearrangement uses TRBV4-1 and TRBJ1-4; 7 bases line up with TRBD1. The V gene's germline CDR1 is MGHRA and CDR2 YSYEKL. There are 16 residues in the CDR3. J gave up 7 bases and V 4 bases, and 12 bases lay outside the gene matches. The CDR3 bases are TGCGCCAGCAGCCGAGTACACAGGGGCTATACTGAAAAACTGTTTTTT. It yields the protein CASSRVHRGYTEKLFF.

Here the CDR3 DNA reads TGTGCCAGCACCAGCAAACGGGGGTCGACCTCCGAAGCTTTCTTT. Protein: CASTSKRGSTSEAFF. The chain couples TRBV21-1 to TRBJ1-1. TRBV21-1 is recorded as a pseudogene. The CDR3 loop spans 15 amino acids.

In its sample, this clone was seen a few times. This chain joins TRBV7-9 and TRBJ1-5, with 7 positions matching TRBD1. The germline V gene has CDR1 SEHNR and CDR2 FQNEAQ (reference sequence). The CDR3 length is 16 residues. V trimming: 7 bases; J trimming: 0 bases; junction bases outside the gene matches: 9. The CDR3 coding sequence is TGTGCCAGCACCCTTAAGACAGGGTATAGCAATCAGCCCCAGCATTTT. It is translated as CASTLKTGYSNQPQHF.

The rearrangement uses TRBV19 and TRBJ2-1; D might be TRBD2 (7 bases). The CDR3 consists of 16 residues. Trimming stripped 5 bases from V and 6 bases from J, with 20 bases between. The germline V gene has CDR1 LNHDA and CDR2 SQIVND (reference sequence). Here the CDR3 reads CASSSPGGPAGNEQFF. In nucleotides, the CDR3 is TGTGCCAGTAGTTCGCCCGGGGGGCCGGCAGGCAATGAGCAGTTCTTC. Complete variable domain (other parts from reference TRBV19 and TRBJ2-1): DGGITQSPKYLFRKEGQNVTLSCEQNLNHDAMYWYRQDPGQGLRLIYYSQIVNDFQKGDIAEGYSVSREKKESFPLTVTSAQKNPTAFYLCASSSPGGPAGNEQFFGPGTRLTVL.

The V call is TRBV7-2, the J call TRBJ2-7, with TRBD2 as a possible D gene (6 bases). CDR1 is SGHTA and CDR2 is FQGNSA in the germline V gene. The V and J ends lost 6 bases and 1 base respectively, with 13 bases between them. The CDR3 loop spans 14 amino acids. CDR3 amino acids: CASRSFGGSYEQYF. The CDR3 DNA reads as TGTGCCAGCAGATCCTTTGGAGGGTCCTACGAGCAGTACTTC.